This T cell receptor beta chain is from a study of T cell responses to AZD1222 COVID-19 vaccine. Study-level results: Seropositive AZD1222 recipients at baseline numbered only five or six.

The CDR3 has 16 amino acids. The germline gives CDR1 SQVTM, CDR2 ANQGSEA. V shed 0 bases, J shed 4 bases, and the junction held 6 bases outside the gene matches. TCRdb's table, derived via immunoSEQ multiplex PCR, lists solely in-frame clones and lacks some. The repertoire holds about 92,000 clones, 80% to 90% seen once, with roughly 1.5% in the top ten. Points on this clone: Its target is unknown.

This material consisted of peripheral blood, taken on day 0 of AZD1222 vaccination. The rearrangement links TRBV29-1 to TRBJ2-1; TRBD2 matches 10 bases. The sequence was collected from an adult in good health. CDR3 protein: CSVEDRERGGYNEQFF. CDR3 nucleotides: TGCAGCGTTGAAGATAGGGAGCGGGGGGGATACAATGAGCAGTTCTTC.